The text below deals with one TCR beta chain. Trimming left V 4 bases short and J 3 bases short, with 21 bases between. Germline-derived CDR1 and CDR2 are SGHAT and FQNNGV. The CDR3 is 17 residues long. This specimen belongs to a study of blood T cell repertoires in COVID-19. On the study more broadly: Italy, Spain and the United States were the sources of the convalescent and acute COVID-19 samples. In each case, the material was cDNA or gDNA derived from T cells, B-cell-depleted T cells, or PBMCs.

Authors' data handling: Amplification of reference gene primers provided the estimated nucleated cell counts. The protocol was immunoSEQ multiplex PCR, while the TCRdb copy is restricted to in-frame clones and leaves out a portion. D and trimming come from the DNA, and the V and J calls and clone size come from that table. The table has around 170,000 clones, 80% to 90% seen once. The Seattle patients, enrolled during active infection, were followed longitudinally. The chain employs TRBV11-2 and TRBJ1-2, with D possibly matching TRBD1 (6 bases). This receptor was identified in a woman older than 75 with COVID-19, enrolled during active disease. Sequencing was performed on peripheral blood. The CDR3 nucleotides are TGTGCCAGCAGCTCGTGGACAGAAATAGGTCGTCACTATGGCTACACCTTC. Translation: CASSSWTEIGRHYGYTF. Full variable domain (remainder filled in from reference TRBV11-2 and TRBJ1-2): EAGVAQSPRYKIIEKRQSVAFWCNPISGHATLYWYQQILGQGPKLLIQFQNNGVVDDSQLPKDRFSAERLKGVDSTLKIQPAKLEDSAVYLCASSSWTEIGRHYGYTFGSGTRLTVV.